This TCR beta chain came from a study of CD8 T cell repertoires and HIV-1 epitope variants. Study-level information: Controls included no peptide, Ebola AY9 epitope, and a CMV, EBV, flu pool. Epitopes were three Gag families plus Nef HW9 and YT9.

The V gene's germline CDR1 is MNHEY and CDR2 SMNVEV (reference sequence). Trimming pared 5 bases from V and 3 bases from J, leaving 23 bases between. The CDR3 totals 17 residues. Produced via immunoSEQ multiplex PCR; TCRdb's table is partial and in-frame only. Of about 5,600 clones listed, about three fifths are singletons. Of note for this clone: Antigen unknown.

The specimen was cultured CD8+ T cells derived from PBMCs. The clonotype was recovered from a male donor with HIV. The J gene is TRBJ2-7, the V gene TRBV27; D is unclear. CDR3 region: CASSLHTDSPWYYEQYF. Here the CDR3 DNA reads TGTGCCAGCAGTCTTCACACCGACTCTCCCTGGTACTACGAGCAGTACTTC.